This TCR beta chain originates from a study of vaccination and CD4 T cells after COVID-19. This CDR3 has 15 amino acids. In germline, CDR1 is SNHLY, CDR2 FYNNEI. V was trimmed by 3 bases and J by 6 bases, leaving 14 bases between them. This clonotype was picked up a small number of times. Its antigen is unidentified. Cultured CD4+ T-cell DNA underwent Oncomine TCR Beta short-read sequencing. TCRdb re-derived calls from the PCR reads in MiXCR, one entry per CDR3 protein. The table has around 16,000 distinct CDR3 sequences, 35% to 45% seen once. The treatment: roughly 10-day PBMC culture with coronavirus spike peptide pools or control peptides (ViraFEST assay). ViraFEST relied on peptide pools to expand antigen-specific T cells; the TCRs were sequenced afterward.

Source: CD4+ T cells from blood, cultured in vitro, taken before SARS-CoV-2 vaccination. The sequence came from a human donor who received a COVID-19 vaccine. The V call is TRBV2, the J call TRBJ2-2; TRBD2 is a possible D gene (5 bases). This CDR3 reads CASSERGSSSGELFF. CDR3 nucleotide sequence: TGTGCCAGCAGTGAGAGAGGGAGTTCGTCCGGGGAGCTGTTTTTT.